Presented here are 31 T cell receptor beta chains from one specimen sequenced in a study of T cell repertoires in cytomegalovirus infection. TCRdb reanalysed the reads using MiXCR and keeps one entry per CDR3 protein. The data show roughly 720,000 distinct CDR3 sequences, with less than 40% seen just once and roughly 2.9% held by the top ten. The sample comprised PBMCs. These receptors originate from a human donor in good health (CMV status not recorded). Some clones in this sample may be carry-over from other donors' samples.

The chain recombines TRBV11-2 with TRBJ2-2, with D possibly being TRBD2 (5 bases). CDR3 size: 17 residues. The V end was cut by 1 base, the J end by 1 base, with 13 bases between. Germline V lookup: CDR1 SGHAT, CDR2 FQNNGV. CDR3 region: CASSLGRRLQNTGELFF. The CDR3 nucleotides are TGTGCCAGCAGCTTAGGGAGAAGACTACAGAACACCGGGGAGCTGTTTTTT.

This clonotype was counted a few times. The V and J genes are TRBV27 and TRBJ1-5; D remains unclear. Germline V lookup: CDR1 MNHEY, CDR2 SMNVEV (reference sequence). V lost 3 bases, J lost 5 bases, and 8 bases lay in between. This CDR3 is 13 amino acids long. The CDR3 DNA sequence: TGTGCCAGCAGTTTCTACTCCGATCAGCCCCAGCATTTT. As protein: CASSFYSDQPQHF.

There are a few counts of this clonotype. The J gene is TRBJ1-3, the V gene TRBV10-3; the match to TRBD1 covers 8 bases. Looked up from germline, CDR1 is ENHRY and CDR2 is SYGVKD. This CDR3 is 14 amino acids long. The J segment lost 2 bases and the V segment lost 6 bases, leaving 3 bases of the junction unmatched. The DNA of the CDR3 is TGTGCCATCAGACCAGGGGGCACTGGAAACACCATATATTTT. Protein: CAIRPGGTGNTIYF.

This clonotype was picked up a small number of times. The rearrangement uses TRBV6-1 and TRBJ1-2; D not resolved. Trimming left V 2 bases short and J 7 bases short, with 5 bases between. Germline V gives CDR1 MNHNS, CDR2 SASEGT. The CDR3 totals 11 residues. Here the CDR3 reads CASSEYSGYTF. The CDR3 region has the DNA TGTGCCAGCAGTGAATACAGTGGCTACACCTTC.

The rearrangement joins TRBV6-1 to TRBJ1-1; a weak D match, TRBD1 (5 bases). The CDR3 extends over 14 amino acids. Trimming left V 4 bases short and J 3 bases short, with 12 bases between. Germline V gene sequence: CDR1 MNHNS, CDR2 SASEGT. Here the CDR3 DNA reads TGTGCCAGCAGTGCAGCAGGGAAGGACACTGAAGCTTTCTTT. Translation: CASSAAGKDTEAFF.

As to this clonotype: A much larger clonotype is one base distant, so this may be a read error. V gene TRBV28 combines with J gene TRBJ2-1, with TRBD1 identical over 9 bases. CDR1 and CDR2 from the germline V gene are MDHEN and SYDVKM. The CDR3 has 17 amino acids. CDR3 amino acids: CASSFWTGAPSYTEQFF. The DNA of the CDR3 is TGTGCCAGCAGTTTCTGGACAGGGGCCCCCTCCTACACTGAGCAGTTCTTC.

The V gene is TRBV28, the J gene TRBJ2-3; D might be TRBD1 or TRBD2, each matching 5 bases. The V and J ends lost 4 bases and 4 bases respectively, with 15 bases between them. The germline CDR1 and CDR2 sequences are MDHEN and SYDVKM. This CDR3 is 15 amino acids long. CDR3 residues: CASSSTRGAADTQYF. CDR3 nucleotide sequence: TGTGCCAGCAGTTCTACTAGAGGGGCAGCAGATACGCAGTATTTT.

In DNA form, the CDR3 reads TGCAGCGCACTGACAGGGGACACTGAAGCTTTCTTT. This codes for CSALTGDTEAFF. The chain combines TRBV29-1 with TRBJ1-1, with 8 bases fitting TRBD1. Germline CDR1 reads SQVTM; CDR2 reads ANQGSEA. V was clipped by 7 bases and J by 3 bases; unmatched bases: 4. The CDR3 is 12 residues long.

A word on this clonotype: A much larger clone is a single base away; this may be a read error. Since no conserved phenylalanine or tryptophan closes the CDR3, a read error is the likely cause. This chain links TRBV7-2 with TRBJ2-5; D is undetermined. Germline CDR1 SGHTA, CDR2 FQGNSA. The CDR3 contains 13 residues. The V end lost 0 bases, the J end lost 5 bases, and 7 bases lay between the germline ends. CDR3 region: CASSLAGPETQYL. CDR3 nucleotides: TGTGCCAGCAGCTTAGCAGGGCCCGAGACCCAGTACTTA.

There are many counts of this clonotype. J is TRBJ2-5 and V is TRBV7-8; D gene ambiguous. Germline CDR1 reads SGHVS; CDR2 reads FQNEAQ. The CDR3 covers 12 residues. Trimming pared 2 bases from V and 5 bases from J, leaving 6 bases between. The CDR3 sequence: CASSLFWETQYF. CDR3 in DNA: TGTGCCAGCAGCTTATTTTGGGAGACCCAGTACTTC.

A few counts support this clonotype. The chain has TRBV6-6 and TRBJ2-3, with 7 positions matching TRBD2. Germline values: CDR1 MNHNY, CDR2 SVGAGI (reference sequence). The CDR3 has 17 residues. Trimming removed 7 bases from V and 2 bases from J; junction bases left unmatched: 15. The CDR3 sequence is CASKGLVYPLNTDTQYF. CDR3 nucleotide sequence: TGTGCCAGCAAAGGACTAGTCTACCCTTTAAACACAGATACGCAGTATTTT.

This clonotype occurred a few times. The chain uses TRBV28 and TRBJ2-7; TRBD1 matches 8 bases. The CDR3 is 15 residues long. CDR1 and CDR2 (germline): MDHEN, SYDVKM. V shed 5 bases and J 2 bases; nucleotides not matched to a gene: 8. The CDR3 DNA reads TGTGCCAGCAGTCCCTGGACAGGGCCTCCCTACGAGCAGTACTTC. Its translation: CASSPWTGPPYEQYF. The full variable domain, rest sourced from reference TRBV28 and TRBJ2-7, is DVKVTQSSRYLVKRTGEKVFLECVQDMDHENMFWYRQDPGLGLRLIYFSYDVKMKEKGDIPEGYSVSREKKERFSLILESASTNQTSMYLCASSPWTGPPYEQYFGPGTRLTVT.

The chain recombines TRBV12-3 or TRBV12-4 with TRBJ1-3; tentatively, D is TRBD1 (6 bases). V dropped 3 bases and J dropped 2 bases, with 11 bases sitting between them. The CDR3 has 15 residues. This chain's CDR3 is CASSFPQGTGNTIYF. The CDR3 DNA reads TGTGCCAGCAGTTTTCCACAGGGTACTGGAAACACCATATATTTT.

This clonotype has just a few counts. The chain carries TRBV20-1 and TRBJ2-1; a possible D gene is TRBD2 (7 bases). Trimming pared 8 bases from V and 0 bases from J, leaving 17 bases between. From germline, CDR1 is DFQATT and CDR2 SNEGSKA (reference sequence). This CDR3 spans 15 amino acids. CDR3 protein: CSHKGGESSYNEQFF. DNA of the CDR3: TGCAGTCATAAAGGGGGGGAGAGCTCCTACAATGAGCAGTTCTTC.

For this clonotype: A read error may be the cause here, since a much bigger clone is one base away. Likely a read error: the CDR3 ends without its conserved phenylalanine or tryptophan. This chain uses TRBV12-3 or TRBV12-4 with TRBJ2-7; 8 bases match TRBD1. V gave up 3 bases and J gave up 5 bases; unmatched junction bases: 9. This CDR3 is built from 15 residues. The CDR3 here is CASSFGPGGYDEQYL. CDR3 in DNA: TGTGCCAGCAGTTTTGGACCAGGGGGCTACGACGAGCAGTACTTA.

This chain links TRBV24-1 with TRBJ1-2; 7 nucleotides match TRBD1. The CDR3 is 15 residues long. V was pared by 5 bases and J by 2 bases, with 7 bases of the junction left unmatched. Germline CDR1 KGHDR, CDR2 SFDVKD. The CDR3 protein is CATSGQTGPNYGYTF. Here the CDR3 DNA reads TGTGCCACCAGTGGTCAGACAGGGCCGAACTATGGCTACACCTTC.

The DNA for the CDR3 is TGCAGTGCTCTTGCAGGGAACACTGAAGCTTTCTTT. This sequence encodes CSALAGNTEAFF. The genes are TRBV20-1 and TRBJ1-1; D gene ambiguous. Germline CDR1 DFQATT, CDR2 SNEGSKA (reference sequence). This CDR3 contains 12 residues. V gave up 5 bases and J gave up 1 base, with 8 bases separating them.

Only one count was recorded for this clonotype. The junction and the germline gene differ at one end; a read error may be behind it. This rearrangement joins TRBV11-3 to TRBJ2-2, with D possibly matching TRBD2 (6 bases). The CDR3 totals 13 residues. Germline lookup yields CDR1 SGHNT and CDR2 YENEEA. In nucleotides, the CDR3 is TGTGCCAGCACCCCTATGAGAGGAGGGGAGCGGTTTTTT. Translation: CASTPMRGGERFF. The variable domain in full, completed from reference TRBV11-3 and TRBJ2-2, reads EAGVVQSPRYKIIEKKQPVAFWCNPISGHNTLYWYLQNLGQGPELLIRYENEEAVDDSQLPKDRFSAERLKGVDSTLKIQPAELGDSAVYLCASTPMRGGERFFGEGSRLTVL.

V gene TRBV5-6 combines with J gene TRBJ2-5, with 13 positions matching TRBD2. In germline, CDR1 is SGHDT, CDR2 YYEEEE. The V and J ends lost 10 bases and 6 bases, in that order; junction bases with no gene match: 6. This CDR3 has 13 amino acids. The CDR3 sequence: CAGRTSGSKTQYF. DNA of the CDR3: TGTGCCGGACGGACTAGCGGGAGCAAGACCCAGTACTTC. The full variable domain, with the rest looked up from reference TRBV5-6 and TRBJ2-5, is DAGVTQSPTHLIKTRGQQVTLRCSPKSGHDTVSWYQQALGQGPQFIFQYYEEEERQRGNFPDRFSGHQFPNYSSELNVNALLLGDSALYLCAGRTSGSKTQYFGPGTRLLVL.

Turning to this clonotype: A junction boundary mismatches the germline segment, possibly from a read error. V is TRBV28 and J is TRBJ1-2, with 7 bases identical to TRBD1. This CDR3 has 13 residues. CDR1 and CDR2 from the germline V gene are MDHEN and SYDVKM. The CDR3 reads CASSLPGGYGYNF. The CDR3 region has the DNA TGTGCCAGCAGTTTACCAGGGGGGTATGGCTACAACTTC.

This clonotype was observed a handful of times. V is TRBV5-4 and J is TRBJ2-2; 7 nucleotides match TRBD1. Germline CDR1 is SGHNT and CDR2 is YYREEE (reference sequence). Trimming removed 2 bases from V and 2 bases from J; junction bases left unmatched: 3. The CDR3 consists of 15 residues. The CDR3 spells CASSFYRGNTGELFF. The CDR3 DNA reads TGTGCCAGCAGCTTTTACAGGGGAAACACCGGGGAGCTGTTTTTT.

The rearrangement links TRBV28 to TRBJ1-2; D remains unclear. Trimming removed 5 bases at V and 2 bases at J, with 15 bases between. The CDR3 is 15 residues long. The germline gives CDR1 MDHEN, CDR2 SYDVKM. For the CDR3, the DNA is TGTGCCAGCAGTCCGATGCGGGCAACAAACTATGGCTACACCTTC. It codes for CASSPMRATNYGYTF.

The genes are TRBV6-2 or TRBV6-3 and TRBJ2-5, with D unresolved. V was clipped by 0 bases and J by 4 bases, with 3 bases between them. Per the germline V gene, CDR1 is MNHEY and CDR2 is SVGEGT. The length of the CDR3 is 12 residues. CDR3 nucleotides: TGTGCCAGCAGTTACTCGAGAGAGACCCAGTACTTC. Residues: CASSYSRETQYF.

This clonotype occurred a few times. This rearrangement joins TRBV5-4 to TRBJ2-3; D unclear. The CDR3 loop spans 16 amino acids. Germline V lookup: CDR1 SGHNT, CDR2 YYREEE (reference sequence). Trimming cost V 4 bases and J 2 bases, with 17 bases left between them. In DNA, the CDR3 is TGTGCCAGCAGCCCGCAAACTGGGTACTCCACAGATACGCAGTATTTT. Protein: CASSPQTGYSTDTQYF.

The rearrangement joins TRBV20-1 to TRBJ1-6, with D possibly TRBD1 on 5 matching bases. This CDR3 is 12 amino acids long. V lost 7 bases and J lost 9, with 13 bases in between. From germline, CDR1 is DFQATT and CDR2 SNEGSKA (reference sequence). CDR3 DNA sequence: TGCAGTGGCAGGGTTGAATTTTCACCCCTCCACTTT. It specifies CSGRVEFSPLHF.

Of note for this clonotype: The junction differs from germline at one of its ends, possibly a read error. The chain carries TRBV12-3 or TRBV12-4 and TRBJ1-5; tentative D call: TRBD1 (6 bases). CDR3 length equals 16 residues. The CDR3 region is CASSTTQGGLNQPQQF. DNA of the CDR3: TGTGCCAGCAGTACTACACAGGGAGGACTCAATCAGCCCCAGCAGTTT.

This clonotype was counted a few times. The CDR3 nucleotides read TGTGCCAGCAGCCAGTGGGTTGAGCAGTTCTTC. It codes for CASSQWVEQFF. The chain joins TRBV7-2 to TRBJ2-1; D remains unclear. The CDR3 length is 11 residues. The germline V gene encodes CDR1 SGHTA and CDR2 FQGNSA. Trimming removed 5 bases from V and 9 bases from J, with 8 bases in between.

V is TRBV20-1 and J is TRBJ2-7; unclear D gene. The CDR3 is 13 residues long. Trimming cost V 3 bases and J 3 bases, with 12 bases left between them. The germline V gene encodes CDR1 DFQATT and CDR2 SNEGSKA (reference sequence). The CDR3 reads CSASVPGHYEQYF. CDR3 sequence (DNA): TGCAGTGCTAGCGTCCCCGGCCACTACGAGCAGTACTTC.

V and J are TRBV6-6 and TRBJ2-6, with TRBD1 matching over 7 bases. The germline V gene has CDR1 MNHNY and CDR2 SVGAGI (reference sequence). The CDR3 is 17 residues long. V lost 6 bases to trimming and J lost 1 base; unmatched junction nucleotides: 9. CDR3 DNA sequence: TGTGCCAGCAGCCGAGGACAGGCCTTATCTGGGGCCAACGTCCTGACTTTC. This translates into CASSRGQALSGANVLTF.

This chain links TRBV6-6 with TRBJ2-7, with 9 positions matching TRBD2. The CDR3 contains 12 residues. Germline loops: CDR1 MNHNY, CDR2 SVGAGI (reference sequence). Losses at the gene ends were 10 bases for V and 7 bases for J; bases not matched to a gene: 8. CDR3 DNA: TGTGCCATAAGCGGGGGGATTGGGGAGCAGTACTTC. Its protein is CAISGGIGEQYF.

This clonotype showed up many times. The chain links TRBV6-1 to TRBJ2-3; perhaps D is TRBD1 or TRBD2 (5 bases each). The CDR3 is 17 amino acids. Germline CDR1 is MNHNS and CDR2 is SASEGT. Between the trimmed V and J ends, which lost 0 bases and 4 bases, there was a span of 17 bases. The CDR3 nucleotides are TGTGCCAGCAGTGAAGCGCGTTCCGGCTGGGGGTCAGATACGCAGTATTTT. This encodes CASSEARSGWGSDTQYF.